The clone carrying this TCR beta chain has a count of ten or more. The data were taken from a study of T cells in Graves' hyperthyroidism and ophthalmopathy. Hyperthyroidism of Graves' type that showed no ophthalmopathy progression within 18 months was stable. There were TCR beta CDR3 regions amplified from RNA transcripts. An initial round of RT-PCR targeting the TCR CDR3 relied on the HTBI primer set. From the multiplex PCR reads, TCRdb called clonotypes with MiXCR, one entry per CDR3 protein. The table shows some 350,000 distinct CDR3 sequences, with about 25% occurring only once. CDR3 length: 14 residues. With 5 bases removed from V and 2 bases from J, the gap between germline ends came to 11 bases. Germline V CDR1 and CDR2: SEHNR, FQNEAQ (reference sequence).

The V and J genes are TRBV7-9 and TRBJ2-3; D is unclear. The clonotype was recovered from a man aged 45-65 years with Graves' hyperthyroidism. Sequences were obtained from blood. The CDR3 nucleotides are TGTGCCAGCAGCCCACCCCGTGACACAGATACGCAGTATTTT. Translating it yields CASSPPRDTDTQYF.